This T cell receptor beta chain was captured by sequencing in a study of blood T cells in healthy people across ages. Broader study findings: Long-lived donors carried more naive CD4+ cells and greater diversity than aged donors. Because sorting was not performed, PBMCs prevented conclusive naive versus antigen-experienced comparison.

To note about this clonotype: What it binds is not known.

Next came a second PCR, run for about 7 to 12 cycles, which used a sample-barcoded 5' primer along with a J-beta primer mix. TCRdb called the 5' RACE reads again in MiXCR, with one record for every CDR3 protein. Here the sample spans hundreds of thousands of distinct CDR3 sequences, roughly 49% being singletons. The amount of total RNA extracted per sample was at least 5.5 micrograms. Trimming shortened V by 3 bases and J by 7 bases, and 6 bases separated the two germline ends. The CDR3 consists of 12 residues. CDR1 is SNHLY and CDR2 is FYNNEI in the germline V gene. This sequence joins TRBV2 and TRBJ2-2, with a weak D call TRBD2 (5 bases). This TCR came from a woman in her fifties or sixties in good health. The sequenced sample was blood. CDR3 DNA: TGTGCCAGCAGTGAGGGAGTCGGGGAGCTGTTTTTT. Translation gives CASSEGVGELFF.